Below are 10 T cell receptor beta chains sequenced from a single sample in a study of blood T cell repertoires in COVID-19. The repertoire was sequenced with immunoSEQ multiplex PCR; TCRdb's copy has only in-frame clones and lacks some. The sample contains 200,000 to 300,000 clones, 88% of which appear only once. The material sequenced was peripheral blood. The receptors were sampled from a man aged 80 or over with acute or convalescent COVID-19.

The chain combines TRBV5-1 with TRBJ2-1; possibly TRBD1 for D (7 bases). Germline V CDR1 and CDR2: SGHRS, YFSETQ. The CDR3 loop spans 15 amino acids. V shed 0 bases and J shed 10 bases, with 17 bases lying between them. CDR3 in DNA: TGCGCCAGCAGCTTGGGGGGACAGTCCCTAGCGGAGCAGTTCTTC. This codes for CASSLGGQSLAEQFF.

The rearrangement joins TRBV7-2 to TRBJ1-1; D is ambiguous. CDR3 length equals 15 residues. Per the germline V gene, CDR1 is SGHTA and CDR2 is FQGNSA. V was trimmed by 5 bases and J by 4 bases, leaving 17 bases between them. The CDR3 nucleotides read TGTGCCAGCAGCGCTCAGAGGGTAAGGAGCACTGAAGCTTTCTTT. Translation gives CASSAQRVRSTEAFF. The complete variable domain, with remaining parts taken from reference TRBV7-2 and TRBJ1-1, reads GAGVSQSPSNKVTEKGKDVELRCDPISGHTALYWYRQSLGQGLEFLIYFQGNSAPDKSGLPSDRFSAERTGGSVSTLTIQRTQQEDSAVYLCASSAQRVRSTEAFFGQGTRLTVV.

The sample holds one count of this clone. The chain combines TRBV7-3 with TRBJ2-1, with 12 bases matching TRBD2. The germline V gene encodes CDR1 SGHTA and CDR2 FQGTGA. Unmatched junction bases numbered 14, after V lost 5 bases and J lost 6 bases. The CDR3 spans 18 residues. CDR3 sequence reads: CASSPRGWTSGKPNEQFF. CDR3 in DNA: TGTGCCAGCAGCCCCCGGGGATGGACTAGCGGGAAACCCAATGAGCAGTTCTTC.

The J gene is TRBJ2-7, the V gene TRBV14; D not resolved. This CDR3 contains 13 residues. Trimming removed 4 bases at V and 2 bases at J, with 9 bases between. CDR1 and CDR2 (germline): SGHDN, FVKESK. The CDR3, as DNA: TGTGCCAGCAGCCGTCTTGGGCCCTACGAGCAGTACTTC. This gives the protein CASSRLGPYEQYF. Together with reference TRBV14 and TRBJ2-7, the CDR3 gives the full variable domain: EAGVTQFPSHSVIEKGQTVTLRCDPISGHDNLYWYRRVMGKEIKFLLHFVKESKQDESGMPNNRFLAERTGGTYSTLKVQPAELEDSGVYFCASSRLGPYEQYFGPGTRLTVT.

V is TRBV7-9 and J is TRBJ1-2; 8 positions agree with TRBD1. V lost 3 bases to trimming and J lost 7 bases; unmatched junction nucleotides: 1. In germline, CDR1 is SEHNR, CDR2 FQNEAQ (reference sequence). The CDR3 covers 12 residues. In DNA form, the CDR3 reads TGTGCCAGCAGCTTCGGACAGGGTGGCTACACCTTC. Amino acid sequence: CASSFGQGGYTF. Variable domain in full (rest from reference TRBV7-9 and TRBJ1-2): DTGVSQNPRHKITKRGQNVTFRCDPISEHNRLYWYRQTLGQGPEFLTYFQNEAQLEKSRLLSDRFSAERPKGSFSTLEIQRTEQGDSAMYLCASSFGQGGYTFGSGTRLTVV.

CDR3 DNA: TGTGCCAGCAGCTTAACTGTAAACAATGAGCAGTTCTTC. It codes for CASSLTVNNEQFF. The rearrangement uses TRBV7-3 and TRBJ2-1; D call uncertain. The CDR3 has 13 residues. Germline CDR1 is SGHTA and CDR2 is FQGTGA. V lost 0 bases to trimming and J lost 5 bases, with 5 bases between them.

The chain links TRBV7-9 to TRBJ1-6; no definite D call. CDR1 and CDR2 (germline): SEHNR, FQNEAQ (reference sequence). V was clipped by 2 bases and J by 1 base, with 6 bases between them. This CDR3 is built from 15 residues. The CDR3 nucleotides are TGTGCCAGCAGCTTAAGAGAATCCTATAATTCACCCCTCCACTTT. This codes for CASSLRESYNSPLHF.

The chain recombines TRBV11-2 with TRBJ1-2; D gene ambiguous. Per the germline V gene, CDR1 is SGHAT and CDR2 is FQNNGV. The V end lost 5 bases, the J end lost 8 bases, and 9 bases lay between the germline ends. The CDR3 is 11 residues long. Here the CDR3 DNA reads TGTGCCAGCAGCCCCGCAGAAGGCTACACCTTC. Its translation: CASSPAEGYTF. Supplemented by reference TRBV11-2 and TRBJ1-2, the full variable domain reads EAGVAQSPRYKIIEKRQSVAFWCNPISGHATLYWYQQILGQGPKLLIQFQNNGVVDDSQLPKDRFSAERLKGVDSTLKIQPAKLEDSAVYLCASSPAEGYTFGSGTRLTVV.

This clone was recorded only once. This sequence joins TRBV11-2 and TRBJ2-7; a weak D match, TRBD1 (6 bases). Germline V lookup: CDR1 SGHAT, CDR2 FQNNGV. Trimming pared 4 bases from V and 0 bases from J, leaving 7 bases between. The CDR3 has 13 amino acids. The CDR3 nucleotides read TGTGCCAGCAGCTCGACAGGCTCCTACGAGCAGTACTTC. Translating gives CASSSTGSYEQYF.

As to this clone: The same CDR3 arises from other DNA sequences in this sample as well. This chain connects TRBV5-4 to TRBJ1-3, with D unclear. The V and J ends lost 4 bases and 0 bases respectively, with 8 bases between them. The CDR3 covers 14 residues. Germline CDR1 and CDR2: SGHNT and YYREEE (reference sequence). The DNA for the CDR3 is TGTGCCAGCAGCCCGGGGTCCTCTGGAAACACCATATATTTT. It yields the protein CASSPGSSGNTIYF.